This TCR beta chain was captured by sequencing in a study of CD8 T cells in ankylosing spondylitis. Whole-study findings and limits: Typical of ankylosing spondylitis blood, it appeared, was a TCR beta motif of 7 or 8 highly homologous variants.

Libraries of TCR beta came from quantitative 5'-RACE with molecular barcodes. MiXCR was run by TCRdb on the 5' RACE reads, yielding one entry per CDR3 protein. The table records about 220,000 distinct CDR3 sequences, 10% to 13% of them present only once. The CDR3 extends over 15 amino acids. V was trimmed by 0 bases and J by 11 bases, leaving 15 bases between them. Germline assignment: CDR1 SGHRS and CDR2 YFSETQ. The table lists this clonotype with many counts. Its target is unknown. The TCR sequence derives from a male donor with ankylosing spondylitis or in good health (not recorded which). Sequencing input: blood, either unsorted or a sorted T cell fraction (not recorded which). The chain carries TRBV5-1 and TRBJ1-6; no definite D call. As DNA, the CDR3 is TGCGCCAGCAGCTTGGACGGCGGATCCCCGACACCCCTCCACTTT. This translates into CASSLDGGSPTPLHF.